Described below is a single T cell receptor (beta chain) sequence and its context. This CDR3 has 12 residues. Germline V gene lookup returns CDR1 KGHSH and CDR2 LQKENI. Trimming pared 3 bases from V and 10 bases from J, leaving 13 bases between. The data are from a study of beta chain features in type 1 diabetes. cDNA synthesis used the whole RNA isolate, giving expressed TCRB sequences. Method: immunoSEQ multiplex PCR; TCRdb's copy keeps in-frame clones and lacks some. This sample yields hundreds of thousands of clones, of which approximately 11% are seen a single time; approximately 0.016% belongs to the top ten.

V and J are TRBV18 and TRBJ2-7; D might be TRBD1 (6 bases). This receptor was taken from a woman in her twenties or thirties in good health. Sequencing was done on a sample of naive CD4+ T cells from blood. The CDR3 here is CASSPQGPPQYF. CDR3 DNA: TGTGCCAGCTCACCGCAGGGGCCCCCTCAGTACTTC.